The 20 T cell receptor beta chains below come from one sample, sequenced in a study of identifying expanded T cells in peripheral blood (dated by TCRdb to the late 2010s). Libraries came from the immunoSEQ multiplex PCR assay. In its TCRdb copy, this immuneACCESS table keeps in-frame sequences only and misses some clones. Where compared with another copy, unresolved V genes explain less than half of these, and the others have no known cause. The sample table holds 80,000 to 95,000 clones, of which 70% to 90% were seen once. In total, the top ten clones hold 3% to 4% of the sample. Material: blood. Every receptor here comes from a person between 18 and 75 years old in good health.

This chain connects TRBV4-3 to TRBJ2-1; 12 bases are a match to TRBD1. The CDR3 sequence is 17 residues long. Losses at the gene ends were 0 bases for V and 6 bases for J; bases not matched to a gene: 6. Germline CDR1 is LGHNA and CDR2 is YSLEER. In DNA, the CDR3 is TGCGCCAGCAGCCAAGATCCGGGACAGGGGGCGGTCAATGAGCAGTTCTTC. It codes for CASSQDPGQGAVNEQFF.

The chain combines TRBV11-2 with TRBJ2-7; D is ambiguous. V was clipped by 5 bases and J by 2 bases, with 16 bases between them. Germline CDR1 is SGHAT and CDR2 is FQNNGV. The CDR3 has 15 amino acids. In DNA, the CDR3 is TGTGCCAGCAGCCTCCGGGCCCCCCGGGCCTACGAGCAGTACTTC. Translating it yields CASSLRAPRAYEQYF.

The chain links TRBV10-3 to TRBJ1-4, with D possibly matching TRBD1 (5 bases). The CDR3 totals 14 residues. V was shortened by 4 bases and J by 10 bases, with 16 bases between the two germline ends. Germline assignment: CDR1 ENHRY and CDR2 SYGVKD. The CDR3, as DNA: TGTGCCATCAGTGGGGACGGCAAAGGCGGAAAACTGTTTTTT. Translating gives CAISGDGKGGKLFF.

The rearrangement uses TRBV27 and TRBJ2-1, with D possibly TRBD2 on 6 matching bases. Germline V lookup: CDR1 MNHEY, CDR2 SMNVEV (reference sequence). The CDR3 contains 14 residues. Trimming cost V 0 bases and J 10 bases, with 13 bases left between them. The CDR3 DNA sequence: TGTGCCAGCAGTTTATCGGGGGGTCTATGGGAGCAGTTCTTC. Amino acid sequence: CASSLSGGLWEQFF.

The CDR3 DNA follows: TGTGCCAGCAGTGAAGAACCGCCGGGAGCTAACTATGGCTACACCTTC. This sequence encodes CASSEEPPGANYGYTF. The genes are TRBV27 and TRBJ1-2; unclear D gene. The CDR3 loop spans 16 amino acids. Per germline, CDR1 MNHEY and CDR2 SMNVEV (reference sequence). V was pared by 5 bases and J by 0 bases, with 16 bases between.

The chain recombines TRBV9 with TRBJ2-1, with a possible D match to TRBD2 (6 bases). The CDR3 is made up of 17 amino acids. V lost 0 bases and J 11 bases, leaving 24 bases between the germline ends. Germline CDR1 SGDLS, CDR2 YYNGEE. Here the CDR3 DNA reads TGTGCCAGCAGCGTAGATCTGGGGGGACGCCTTTTGGGGCAGCAGTTCTTC. Translating gives CASSVDLGGRLLGQQFF.

The J gene is TRBJ2-7, the V gene TRBV10-3; 8 nucleotides match TRBD1. V gave up 0 bases and J gave up 6 bases; unmatched junction bases: 7. Germline CDR1 reads ENHRY; CDR2 reads SYGVKD. The CDR3 length is 15 residues. In DNA form, the CDR3 reads TGTGCCATCAGTGAGTCTGGACAGGGAGCCACCGAGCAGTACTTC. Its translation is CAISESGQGATEQYF.

The chain carries TRBV6-1 and TRBJ2-7, with D unresolved. CDR3 size: 14 residues. Trimming took 2 bases from V and 1 from J, leaving 9 bases between them. Germline V gene lookup returns CDR1 MNHNS and CDR2 SASEGT. This CDR3 is CASSEQRRSYEQYF. The CDR3 DNA sequence: TGTGCCAGCAGTGAACAACGCAGATCCTACGAGCAGTACTTC.

The chain employs TRBV5-4 and TRBJ2-1, with no clear D. Deletions cut 1 base from V and 8 bases from J, with 7 bases between. Germline V gene lookup returns CDR1 SGHNT and CDR2 YYREEE (reference sequence). CDR3 length: 12 amino acids. CDR3 loop: CASSLYLDEQFF. As DNA, the CDR3 is TGTGCCAGCAGCTTGTACCTGGATGAGCAGTTCTTC.

CDR3 region: CASSPRTDYYGYTF. The CDR3 DNA reads TGTGCCAGCAGTCCCCGGACAGACTACTATGGCTACACCTTC. The chain is built from TRBV27 and TRBJ1-2; D perhaps matches TRBD1 (6 bases). Trimming shortened V by 5 bases and J by 3 bases, and 13 bases separated the two germline ends. CDR3 length: 14 residues. Germline V gene data show CDR1 as MNHEY and CDR2 as SMNVEV (reference sequence).

Concerning this clone itself: This sample includes further DNA sequences coding for the same CDR3. The rearrangement joins TRBV6-5 to TRBJ2-6; D not certain. The CDR3 runs 15 residues. V was shortened by 2 bases and J by 4 bases, with 9 bases between the two germline ends. The germline V gene has CDR1 MNHEY and CDR2 SVGAGI. This CDR3 reads CASSYGVSGANVLTF. In nucleotides, the CDR3 is TGTGCCAGCAGTTACGGGGTGAGCGGGGCCAACGTCCTGACTTTC.

Here the CDR3 reads CASSEEDSRLYSNQPQHF. CDR3 DNA: TGTGCCAGCAGTGAAGAAGACAGCCGTCTATATAGCAATCAGCCCCAGCATTTT. The chain employs TRBV6-1 and TRBJ1-5; TRBD1 might be the D (5 bases). Trimming stripped 1 base from V and 0 bases from J, with 16 bases between. The CDR3 contains 18 residues. Germline values: CDR1 MNHNS, CDR2 SASEGT.

The V and J genes are TRBV5-6 and TRBJ2-7; tentatively, D is TRBD1 or TRBD2 (5 bases each). The CDR3 consists of 13 residues. Germline-derived CDR1 and CDR2 are SGHDT and YYEEEE. With 7 bases removed from V and 5 bases from J, the gap between germline ends came to 16 bases. In DNA form, the CDR3 reads TGTGCCAGCCACCGGGACGTCGTTAACGAGCAGTACTTC. Its protein product is CASHRDVVNEQYF.

This sequence joins TRBV28 and TRBJ2-1; 10 nucleotides line up with TRBD2. Per germline, CDR1 MDHEN and CDR2 SYDVKM. V trimming: 10 bases; J trimming: 3 bases; junction bases outside the gene matches: 3. The CDR3 runs 13 residues. DNA of the CDR3: TGTGCCACCACTAGCGGGGACTACAATGAGCAGTTCTTC. Its translation is CATTSGDYNEQFF.

J is TRBJ1-2 and V is TRBV19; TRBD1 matches at 7 bases. Germline trimming cut 5 bases from V and 10 bases from J; bases unmatched to any gene: 10. The germline V gene has CDR1 LNHDA and CDR2 SQIVND (reference sequence). The CDR3 consists of 13 residues. The CDR3 here is CASSPIGTVSYTF. CDR3 sequence (DNA): TGTGCCAGTAGTCCCATCGGGACAGTATCCTACACCTTC.

The V call is TRBV19, the J call TRBJ2-2, with 9 bases that match TRBD1. J gave up 6 bases and V 6 bases, and 5 bases lay outside the gene matches. The CDR3 consists of 14 residues. The germline gives CDR1 LNHDA, CDR2 SQIVND (reference sequence). The chain's CDR3 is CASSRGQGAGELFF. CDR3 coding DNA: TGTGCCAGTAGCAGGGGACAGGGCGCCGGGGAGCTGTTTTTT. The full variable domain, with the rest looked up from reference TRBV19 and TRBJ2-2, is DGGITQSPKYLFRKEGQNVTLSCEQNLNHDAMYWYRQDPGQGLRLIYYSQIVNDFQKGDIAEGYSVSREKKESFPLTVTSAQKNPTAFYLCASSRGQGAGELFFGEGSRLTVL.

The chain carries TRBV9 and TRBJ2-1; 15 nucleotides match TRBD2. Looked up from germline, CDR1 is SGDLS and CDR2 is YYNGEE. Trimming cost V 4 bases and J 4 bases; bases outside gene matches: 9. The CDR3 length is 18 residues. The CDR3 protein is CASSFSPGLAGGYNEQFF. The CDR3 bases are TGTGCCAGCAGCTTTTCGCCGGGACTAGCGGGGGGTTACAATGAGCAGTTCTTC.

V is TRBV11-2 and J is TRBJ1-2; D unresolved. The CDR3 length is 15 residues. Per the germline V gene, CDR1 is SGHAT and CDR2 is FQNNGV. V was clipped by 2 bases and J by 8 bases, with 18 bases between them. The CDR3 DNA follows: TGTGCCAGCAGCTTAAATCTCGGGGTCGATGGGGGCTACACCTTC. Its protein product is CASSLNLGVDGGYTF.

The rearrangement uses TRBV10-1 and TRBJ2-7, with 13 bases lining up with TRBD2. The junction had 5 bases not matched to a gene; V was cut back by 2 bases and J by 7 bases. The CDR3 sequence is 15 residues long. Per the germline V gene, CDR1 is WNHNN and CDR2 is SYGVQD (reference sequence). CDR3 DNA sequence: TGCGCCAGCAGTGAGACACTAGCGGGAGGGGGAGAGCAGTACTTC. This gives the protein CASSETLAGGGEQYF.

This clone is a singleton in its sample. The J gene is TRBJ1-5, the V gene TRBV6-6; possibly TRBD1 for D (5 bases). Germline V gives CDR1 MNHNY, CDR2 SVGAGI (reference sequence). V dropped 6 bases and J dropped 4 bases, with 10 bases sitting between them. The CDR3 covers 13 residues. CDR3 bases: TGTGCCAGCAGCCCGACAGAAAATCAGCCCCAGCATTTT. It encodes CASSPTENQPQHF.